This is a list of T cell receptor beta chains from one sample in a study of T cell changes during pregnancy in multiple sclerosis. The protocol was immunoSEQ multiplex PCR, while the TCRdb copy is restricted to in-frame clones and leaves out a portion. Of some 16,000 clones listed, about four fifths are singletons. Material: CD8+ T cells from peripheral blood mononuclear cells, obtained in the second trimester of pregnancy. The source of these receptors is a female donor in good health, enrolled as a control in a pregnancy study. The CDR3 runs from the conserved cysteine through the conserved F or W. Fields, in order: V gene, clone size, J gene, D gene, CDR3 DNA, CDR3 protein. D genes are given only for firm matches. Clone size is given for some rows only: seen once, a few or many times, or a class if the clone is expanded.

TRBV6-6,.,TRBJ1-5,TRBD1,TGTGCCAGCTCCTTCAGGGGGACCAATCAGCCCCAGCATTTT,CASSFRGTNQPQHF
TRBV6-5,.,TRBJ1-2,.,TGTGCCAGCAGTTACGGACACCCTCTAGGCTACACCTTC,CASSYGHPLGYTF
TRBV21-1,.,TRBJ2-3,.,TGTGCCAGCAGCAAAGGATTGGCGGGGGTCCCAAGGAGTACGCAGTATTTT,CASSKGLAGVPRSTQYF
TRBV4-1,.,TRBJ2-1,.,TGCGCCAGCAGCCAAACAGGCCTTCGTGGCAATGAGCAGTTCTTC,CASSQTGLRGNEQFF
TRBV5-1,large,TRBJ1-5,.,TGCGCCAGCAGCTTGGCCGGTGATCAGCCCCAGCATTTT,CASSLAGDQPQHF
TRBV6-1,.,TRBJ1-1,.,TGTGCCCTATCGGACACGGGGAACACTGAAGCTTTCTTT,CALSDTGNTEAFF
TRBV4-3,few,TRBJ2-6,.,TGCGCCAGCAGCCAAGAACCGAGAGGTGGGGCCAACGTCCTGACTTTC,CASSQEPRGGANVLTF
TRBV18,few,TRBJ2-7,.,TGTGCCAGCTCACCGGACAGCACCTACGAGCAGTACTTC,CASSPDSTYEQYF
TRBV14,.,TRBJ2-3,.,TGTGCCAGCAGCCAAGAAGTTGAGACAGATACGCAGTATTTT,CASSQEVETDTQYF
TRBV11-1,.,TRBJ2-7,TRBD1,TGTGCCAGCAGCTTTCGGGGACAGGGGGCGTCCTACGAGCAGTACTTC,CASSFRGQGASYEQYF
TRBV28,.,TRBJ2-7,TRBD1,TGTGCCAGCAGTACCCCGGGACAGACCTACGAGCAGTACTTC,CASSTPGQTYEQYF
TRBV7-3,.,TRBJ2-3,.,TGTGCCAGCAGCTCAATGGCATCCACAGATACGCAGTATTTT,CASSSMASTDTQYF
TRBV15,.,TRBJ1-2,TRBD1,TGTGCCACCAGCCTCGGACAGGGGGCTAACTATGGCTACACCTTC,CATSLGQGANYGYTF
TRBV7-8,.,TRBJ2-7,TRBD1,TGTGCCAGCAGCTCGACAGGGATGGTCTACGAGCAGTACTTC,CASSSTGMVYEQYF
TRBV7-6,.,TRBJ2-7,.,TGTGCCAGCAGCTTAGGGTCAGGTAAGGTCCACGAGCAGTACTTC,CASSLGSGKVHEQYF
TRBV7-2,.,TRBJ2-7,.,TGTGCCAGCACAAATACAGGGTACGAGCAGTACTTC,CASTNTGYEQYF
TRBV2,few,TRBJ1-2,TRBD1,TGTGCCAGCAACCCGACAGGGGGGGCCTACACCTTC,CASNPTGGAYTF
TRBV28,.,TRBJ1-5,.,TGTGCCAGCAGTTTGGAGGGGCTTGGAAGCAATCAGCCCCAGCATTTT,CASSLEGLGSNQPQHF
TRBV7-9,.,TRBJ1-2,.,TGTGCCAGCAGCTCCTCAAGCGGAAGTTTTGGGTACACCTTC,CASSSSSGSFGYTF
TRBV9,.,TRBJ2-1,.,TGTGCCAGCAGCGCCGACAGAAGCTCCTACAATGAGCAGTTCTTC,CASSADRSSYNEQFF
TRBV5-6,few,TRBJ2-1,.,TGTGCCAGCAGCTTGGGGACAGTGTCCAATGAGCAGTTCTTC,CASSLGTVSNEQFF
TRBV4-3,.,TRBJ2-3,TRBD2,TGCGCCAGCAGCCAAGATCCGCTAGCGGTGTCGGTAGATACGCAGTATTTT,CASSQDPLAVSVDTQYF
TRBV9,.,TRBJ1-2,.,TGTGCCAGCAGCGTCGACTCAGCTAACTATGGCTACACCTTC,CASSVDSANYGYTF
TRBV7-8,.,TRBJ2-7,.,TGTGCCAGCAGCCCTAGGAGCTCCTACGAGCAGTACTTC,CASSPRSSYEQYF
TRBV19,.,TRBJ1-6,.,TGTGCCAGTAGTATAGATCAATCCTATAATTCACCCCTCCACTTT,CASSIDQSYNSPLHF
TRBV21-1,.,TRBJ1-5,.,TGTGCCAGCAGCACCCGGGACAGGGTTCTGAATCAGCCCCAGCATTTT,CASSTRDRVLNQPQHF
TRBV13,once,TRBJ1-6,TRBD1,TGTGCCAGCAGCTCGGACGGACAGGGGAATTCACCCCTCCACTTT,CASSSDGQGNSPLHF
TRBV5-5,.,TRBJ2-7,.,TGTGCCAGCAGCTTCGGTCCGACCTACGAGCAGTACTTC,CASSFGPTYEQYF